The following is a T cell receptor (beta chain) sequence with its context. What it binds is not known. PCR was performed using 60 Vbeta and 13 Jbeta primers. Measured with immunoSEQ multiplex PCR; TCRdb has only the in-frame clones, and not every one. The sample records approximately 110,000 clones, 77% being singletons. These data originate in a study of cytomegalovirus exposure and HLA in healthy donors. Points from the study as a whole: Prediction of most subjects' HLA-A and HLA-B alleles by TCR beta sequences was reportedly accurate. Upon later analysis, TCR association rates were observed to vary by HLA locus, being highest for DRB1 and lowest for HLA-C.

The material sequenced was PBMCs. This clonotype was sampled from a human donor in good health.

In DNA form, the CDR3 reads TGTGCCAGCAGCGTGGCGGGAGGAACTTACAATGAGCAGTTCTTC. This encodes CASSVAGGTYNEQFF. The V gene is TRBV9, the J gene TRBJ2-1, with 8 positions matching TRBD2. Germline V lookup: CDR1 SGDLS, CDR2 YYNGEE. The trim removed 2 bases at V and 4 bases at J, leaving 5 bases unmatched. This CDR3 region has 15 residues.